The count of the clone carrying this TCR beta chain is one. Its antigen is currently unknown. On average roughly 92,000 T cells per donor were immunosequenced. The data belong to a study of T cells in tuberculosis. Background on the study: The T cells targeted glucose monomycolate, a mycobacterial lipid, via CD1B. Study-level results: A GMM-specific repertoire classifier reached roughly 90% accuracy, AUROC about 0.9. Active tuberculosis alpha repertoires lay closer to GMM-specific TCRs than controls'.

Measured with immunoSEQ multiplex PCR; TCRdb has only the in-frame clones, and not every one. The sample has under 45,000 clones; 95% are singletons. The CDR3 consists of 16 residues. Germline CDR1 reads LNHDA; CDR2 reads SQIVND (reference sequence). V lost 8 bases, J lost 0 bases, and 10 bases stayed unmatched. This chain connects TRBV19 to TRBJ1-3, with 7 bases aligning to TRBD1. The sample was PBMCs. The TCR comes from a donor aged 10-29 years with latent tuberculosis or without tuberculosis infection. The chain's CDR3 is CASARPGTASGNTIYF. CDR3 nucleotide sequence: TGTGCCAGTGCACGTCCCGGGACAGCCTCTGGAAACACCATATATTTT.